The clone carrying this T cell receptor (beta chain) has only a few counts. Its antigen remains unidentified. Described treatment: approximately 9-day PBMC culture with coronavirus spike peptide pools or control peptides (ViraFEST assay). This specimen belongs to a study of vaccination and CD4 T cells after COVID-19. Study-level background: The authors exposed cells to overlapping spike peptides derived from SARS-CoV-2, HCoV-NL63, HCoV-OC43 and HCoV-229E.

At the Johns Hopkins FTIC core, DNA taken from cultured CD4+ T cells was sequenced by way of the Oncomine TCR Beta short-read assay. Someone extracted genomic DNA from cultured CD4+ T cells. One entry per CDR3 protein results from TCRdb running MiXCR on the PCR reads. This table holds 10,000 to 15,000 distinct CDR3 sequences, more than 55% found once. Sequencing input: CD4+ T cells from blood, cultured in vitro. The clonotype was recovered from a human donor who had recovered from COVID-19.

As DNA, the CDR3 is TGTGCCAGCAGCGACAGGGTCCCGAACACTGAAGCTTTCTTT. It yields the protein CASSDRVPNTEAFF. This chain uses TRBV2 with TRBJ1-1; 7 nucleotides line up with TRBD1. The CDR3 is 14 amino acids. V lost 6 bases and J lost 1; bases outside the gene matches: 5. In germline, CDR1 is SNHLY, CDR2 FYNNEI.